This TCR beta chain was sequenced during a study of T cells in women clearing cervical HPV infection. Overall study results and limits: Associations may precede or follow infection; HPV-specific or memory T cells were not isolated. Controls had more TRBV6-7 (0.16%) than cases (about 0.11%).

As for this clone: Its antigen is currently unknown. The read finishes 3 residues shy of the CDR3 end, and the germline J gene is used to complete it.

TCRdb keeps only in-frame clones here, not all; method: immunoSEQ multiplex PCR. The sample yields 22,000 or so clones, of which the top ten take up roughly an eighth. The germline gives CDR1 KGHSH, CDR2 LQKENI. This CDR3 is built from 13 residues. This receptor was taken from a woman between 18 and 70 years old with a cervical HPV16 infection that either progressed to CIN3+ or cleared (not recorded which). The sample comprised blood buffy coat. The genes are TRBV18 and TRBJ2-4, with no clear D. CDR3 region: CASSPGLTIGQYF. The CDR3 bases that were read are TGTGCCAGCTCGCCAGGTTTGACAATAGGT.